The T cell receptor (beta chain) described here comes from a study of blood T cell repertoires in COVID-19. Study at large: Sites across the United States, Italy and Spain contributed samples from acute and convalescent COVID-19. Nucleic acid was either cDNA or gDNA, and it came from T cells, B-cell-depleted T cells, or PBMCs.

This clone showed up just a few times. CDR3 size: 18 residues. Trimming took 4 bases from V and 0 from J; bases not matched to a gene: 10. Germline CDR1 reads SNHLY; CDR2 reads FYNNEI. Per the original methods: Estimation of nucleated cell counts relied on the amplification of reference gene primers. Assay: immunoSEQ multiplex PCR; the TCRdb copy retains only in-frame clones and omits some. V, J and clone size reflect that table, while D and trimming were determined from the DNA. The sample contains approximately 120,000 clones, about four fifths of which appear only once. The sequenced sample was peripheral blood. The receptor comes from a man aged 55 to 70 with acute or convalescent COVID-19. The chain recombines TRBV2 with TRBJ2-2, with 8 bases matching TRBD1. The chain's CDR3 is CASSVSRDRPTNTGELFF. The CDR3 region has the DNA TGTGCCAGCAGTGTTAGCCGGGACAGGCCAACGAACACCGGGGAGCTGTTTTTT.